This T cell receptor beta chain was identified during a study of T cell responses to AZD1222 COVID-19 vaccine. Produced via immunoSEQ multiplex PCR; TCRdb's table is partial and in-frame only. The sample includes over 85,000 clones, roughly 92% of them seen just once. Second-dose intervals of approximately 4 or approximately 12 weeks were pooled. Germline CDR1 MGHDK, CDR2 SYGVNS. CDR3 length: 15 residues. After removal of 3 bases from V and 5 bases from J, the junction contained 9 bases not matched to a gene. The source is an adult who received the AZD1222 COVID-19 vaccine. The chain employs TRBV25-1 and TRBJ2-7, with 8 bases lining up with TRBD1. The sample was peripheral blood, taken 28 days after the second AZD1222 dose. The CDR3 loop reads CASSDWGRGLHEQYF. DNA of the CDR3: TGTGCCAGCAGTGATTGGGGCAGGGGGCTCCACGAGCAGTACTTC.